The sequence of this TCR beta chain was determined in a study of a mutant IDH1 vaccine in newly diagnosed glioma. Study background: Once 4-6 weeks had passed after radiotherapy alone, vaccination started, or it started with temozolomide cycles. It was radiotherapy, temozolomide, or both that patients received previously, with most receiving both. Treated patients comprised about 62% males and 37.5% females, mean age roughly 37 years.

A remark on this clone: Its specificity is not known.

Germline lookup yields CDR1 KGHSH and CDR2 LQKENI. Trimming stripped 5 bases from V and 7 bases from J, with 20 bases between. The CDR3 contains 15 residues. Method: immunoSEQ multiplex PCR; TCRdb's copy keeps in-frame clones and lacks some. The table records some 130,000 clones, 80% of them present only once. The study, taken as a whole, reports: Seemingly, top peripheral T cell clonotype changes bore no relation to pseudoprogression.

Time point indicated: week 11, during vaccination. With topical imiquimod, each dose of the vaccine consisted of 300 ug of mutant IDH1 20-mer peptide. The sample consisted of PBMCs, taken from a glioma patient whose treatment included an IDH1 peptide vaccine. The rearrangement links TRBV18 to TRBJ1-2; TRBD1 might be the D (6 bases). The clonotype was recovered from a man aged 40-49 years with glioma. The DNA of the CDR3 is TGTGCCAGCTCATCCTCACAGGGAGCCTCGGGTGGCTACACCTTC. Protein product: CASSSSQGASGGYTF.